The 21 T cell receptor beta chains below all came from one sample that was sequenced in a study of blood T cell repertoires in COVID-19. This table comes from immunoSEQ multiplex PCR, and its TCRdb copy is limited to in-frame clones, with some not included. Altogether approximately 82,000 clones are present, approximately 92% being singletons, with the ten largest covering under 7.5%. The sequencing sample was made of peripheral blood. Source of these receptors: a woman in her fifties or sixties with active COVID-19.

This chain links TRBV6-5 with TRBJ2-1, with 11 positions matching TRBD2. The germline gives CDR1 MNHEY, CDR2 SVGAGI. This CDR3 contains 15 residues. V shed 5 bases, J shed 2 bases, and the junction held 2 bases outside the gene matches. The CDR3: CASSKTSGAYNEQFF. The CDR3 region has the DNA TGTGCCAGCAGTAAGACTAGCGGGGCCTACAATGAGCAGTTCTTC.

The rearrangement joins TRBV3-1 (or the pseudogene TRBV3-2) to TRBJ2-7, with unresolved D. Germline V gene data show CDR1 as LGHDT and CDR2 as YNNKEL (reference sequence). This CDR3 has 14 residues. Trimming removed 1 base at V and 0 bases at J, with 7 bases between. The DNA of the CDR3 is TGTGCCAGCAGCCAAGTCCACAGCTCCTACGAGCAGTACTTC. It encodes CASSQVHSSYEQYF.

J is TRBJ2-5 and V is TRBV5-5; D may be TRBD1 (5 bases). The V end lost 5 bases, the J end lost 0 bases, and 8 bases lay between the germline ends. Per germline, CDR1 SGHKS and CDR2 YYEKEE (reference sequence). The CDR3 length is 13 residues. The CDR3 nucleotides are TGTGCCAGCAGTCACAGGTACCAAGAGACCCAGTACTTC. It codes for CASSHRYQETQYF.

This clone was observed once. The chain joins TRBV5-6 to TRBJ1-6, with D uncertain. Per the germline V gene, CDR1 is SGHDT and CDR2 is YYEEEE. The V end lost 0 bases, the J end lost 7 bases, and 14 bases lay between the germline ends. The CDR3 totals 16 residues. The CDR3 spells CASSLALGLENSPLHF. CDR3 DNA sequence: TGTGCCAGCAGCTTGGCCCTAGGTTTGGAGAATTCACCCCTCCACTTT. Using reference TRBV5-6 and TRBJ1-6 for the parts outside the CDR3, the full variable domain is DAGVTQSPTHLIKTRGQQVTLRCSPKSGHDTVSWYQQALGQGPQFIFQYYEEEERQRGNFPDRFSGHQFPNYSSELNVNALLLGDSALYLCASSLALGLENSPLHFGNGTRLTVT.

This clone was seen just once. V is TRBV6-5 and J is TRBJ2-1; TRBD2 might be the D (6 bases). V lost 2 bases and J 9 bases, leaving 11 bases between the germline ends. CDR1 is MNHEY, CDR2 SVGAGI, per germline. This CDR3 has 13 amino acids. CDR3 sequence: CASSYEAGTEQFF. CDR3 bases: TGTGCCAGCAGTTACGAGGCGGGAACTGAGCAGTTCTTC.

CDR3 nucleotides: TGTGCCAGCAGCCAAATCCCTTGGGGCAACACCGGGGAGCTGTTTTTT. It codes for CASSQIPWGNTGELFF. The gene calls are TRBV3-1 (or the pseudogene TRBV3-2) and TRBJ2-2; tentatively, D is TRBD1 (5 bases). The V and J ends lost 2 bases and 2 bases respectively, with 12 bases between them. Germline CDR1 LGHDT, CDR2 YNNKEL (reference sequence). This CDR3 has 16 residues.

This chain uses TRBV5-5 with TRBJ1-1, with 9 nucleotides matching TRBD1. The CDR3 is 14 residues long. Germline CDR1 SGHKS, CDR2 YYEKEE (reference sequence). V trimming: 3 bases; J trimming: 1 base; junction bases outside the gene matches: 1. DNA for the CDR3: TGTGCCAGCAGCTGGGGACAGGGGAACACTGAAGCTTTCTTT. Protein sequence: CASSWGQGNTEAFF. Together with reference TRBV5-5 and TRBJ1-1, the CDR3 gives the full variable domain: DAGVTQSPTHLIKTRGQQVTLRCSPISGHKSVSWYQQVLGQGPQFIFQYYEKEERGRGNFPDRFSARQFPNYSSELNVNALLLGDSALYLCASSWGQGNTEAFFGQGTRLTVV.

The count of this clone is one. The chain has TRBV19 and TRBJ2-7, with 12 bases lining up with TRBD2. Germline loops: CDR1 LNHDA, CDR2 SQIVND (reference sequence). Unmatched junction bases numbered 14, after V lost 2 bases and J lost 0 bases. The CDR3 is made up of 20 amino acids. This chain's CDR3 is CASSISVGLAGGASSYEQYF. The CDR3, as DNA: TGTGCCAGTAGTATATCTGTCGGCCTAGCGGGAGGGGCGAGCTCCTACGAGCAGTACTTC. Variable domain in full (rest from reference TRBV19 and TRBJ2-7): DGGITQSPKYLFRKEGQNVTLSCEQNLNHDAMYWYRQDPGQGLRLIYYSQIVNDFQKGDIAEGYSVSREKKESFPLTVTSAQKNPTAFYLCASSISVGLAGGASSYEQYFGPGTRLTVT.

V and J are TRBV19 and TRBJ2-5, with 9 bases aligning to TRBD2. V was pared by 0 bases and J by 5 bases, with 4 bases of the junction left unmatched. Germline V gives CDR1 LNHDA, CDR2 SQIVND (reference sequence). The length of the CDR3 is 15 residues. CDR3 sequence (DNA): TGTGCCAGTAGTATAGAGGCTAGCGGGGCGGAGACCCAGTACTTC. This gives the protein CASSIEASGAETQYF.

The J gene is TRBJ1-5, the V gene TRBV4-1, with D unclear. Germline V gene lookup returns CDR1 MGHRA and CDR2 YSYEKL. CDR3 size: 14 residues. Trimming shortened V by 3 bases and J by 3 bases, and 9 bases separated the two germline ends. This CDR3 reads CASSQPNTNQPQHF. The CDR3 nucleotides read TGCGCCAGCAGCCAGCCCAACACCAATCAGCCCCAGCATTTT.

The chain employs TRBV14 and TRBJ2-5; D is possibly TRBD2 (7 bases). The germline V and J ends were trimmed by 4 bases and 5 bases, with 20 bases remaining between them. Germline V gene sequence: CDR1 SGHDN, CDR2 FVKESK. The CDR3 loop spans 16 amino acids. The CDR3 DNA is TGTGCCAGCAGCCCCCTAGGGGGGGGCGATAGGGAGACCCAGTACTTC. Amino acids: CASSPLGGGDRETQYF. Looking up the rest from reference TRBV14 and TRBJ2-5 gives the full variable domain: EAGVTQFPSHSVIEKGQTVTLRCDPISGHDNLYWYRRVMGKEIKFLLHFVKESKQDESGMPNNRFLAERTGGTYSTLKVQPAELEDSGVYFCASSPLGGGDRETQYFGPGTRLLVL.

This clone was seen more than once but under ten times. The V gene is TRBV19, the J gene TRBJ2-5; 9 nucleotides agree with TRBD1. Germline V gene data show CDR1 as LNHDA and CDR2 as SQIVND (reference sequence). Losses at the gene ends were 6 bases for V and 6 bases for J; bases not matched to a gene: 8. This CDR3 has 14 residues. The CDR3 reads CASRQGQGEKTQYF. In nucleotides, the CDR3 is TGTGCCAGTAGGCAGGGACAGGGCGAGAAGACCCAGTACTTC.

CDR3 DNA: TGTGCCAGCAGAACCAGGGACTACGAGCAGTACTTC. This codes for CASRTRDYEQYF. This chain uses TRBV28 with TRBJ2-7; a possible D gene is TRBD1 (5 bases). V was trimmed by 6 bases and J by 3 bases, leaving 9 bases between them. This CDR3 spans 12 amino acids. Germline CDR1 is MDHEN and CDR2 is SYDVKM.

V gene TRBV7-2 combines with J gene TRBJ2-3; TRBD2 aligns across 9 bases. This CDR3 has 17 residues. Germline V gene lookup returns CDR1 SGHTA and CDR2 FQGNSA. The V segment lost 1 base and the J segment 3 bases; nucleotides outside the gene matches: 8. CDR3 protein: CASSLVWIAGVTDTQYF. CDR3 nucleotide sequence: TGTGCCAGCAGCTTAGTTTGGATAGCGGGAGTAACAGATACGCAGTATTTT. Together with reference TRBV7-2 and TRBJ2-3, the CDR3 gives the full variable domain: GAGVSQSPSNKVTEKGKDVELRCDPISGHTALYWYRQSLGQGLEFLIYFQGNSAPDKSGLPSDRFSAERTGGSVSTLTIQRTQQEDSAVYLCASSLVWIAGVTDTQYFGPGTRLTVL.

The chain employs TRBV6-1 and TRBJ2-7, with 9 bases that match TRBD1. The trim removed 0 bases at V and 9 bases at J, leaving 12 bases unmatched. The CDR3 has 16 amino acids. In germline, CDR1 is MNHNS, CDR2 SASEGT. As DNA, the CDR3 is TGTGCCAGCAGTGAAGCCCCGGGACAGGGAGGAACTCGGCAGTACTTC. This gives the protein CASSEAPGQGGTRQYF.

The chain is built from TRBV27 and TRBJ2-3; 9 bases map to TRBD1. The CDR3 is 17 residues long. Germline loops: CDR1 MNHEY, CDR2 SMNVEV (reference sequence). Losses at the gene ends were 5 bases for V and 1 base for J; bases not matched to a gene: 10. As DNA, the CDR3 is TGTGCCAGCAGTCGGCTGCCGGGACAGGGAGGCACAGATACGCAGTATTTT. It codes for CASSRLPGQGGTDTQYF.

The V call is TRBV10-3, the J call TRBJ2-5; D is possibly TRBD1 (6 bases). The length of the CDR3 is 15 residues. V was clipped by 3 bases and J by 2 bases, with 13 bases between them. Germline V lookup: CDR1 ENHRY, CDR2 SYGVKD. CDR3 loop: CAISDRGRGQETQYF. The DNA for the CDR3 is TGTGCCATCAGTGATAGGGGTAGGGGGCAAGAGACCCAGTACTTC.

V and J are TRBV24-1 and TRBJ2-7, with 8 bases aligning to TRBD2. The CDR3 loop spans 15 amino acids. Losses at the gene ends were 0 bases for V and 5 bases for J; bases not matched to a gene: 5. Looked up from germline, CDR1 is KGHDR and CDR2 is SFDVKD. Here the CDR3 DNA reads TGTGCCACCAGTGATTTGCGGCGGGGGGAAGACGAGCAGTACTTC. Its translation is CATSDLRRGEDEQYF.

This chain connects TRBV14 to TRBJ2-3; possible D gene TRBD2, 5 bases. The CDR3 consists of 16 residues. Trimming cost V 1 base and J 8 bases, with 19 bases left between them. Per the germline V gene, CDR1 is SGHDN and CDR2 is FVKESK. The CDR3 region is CASSQVSTRSGGTQYF. The CDR3 DNA reads as TGTGCCAGCAGCCAAGTCTCAACTAGAAGTGGCGGTACGCAGTATTTT.

The V gene is TRBV29-1, the J gene TRBJ2-4; TRBD1 is a possible D gene (5 bases). Germline V gene lookup returns CDR1 SQVTM and CDR2 ANQGSEA. The CDR3 sequence is 17 residues long. V lost 3 bases to trimming and J lost 0 bases, with 18 bases between them. The CDR3 nucleotides are TGCAGCGTTGAGAGGACATCGAAGGACCTAGCCAAAAACATTCAGTACTTC. Encoded protein: CSVERTSKDLAKNIQYF.

This clone has a handful of counts. V usage is TRBV7-9 and J usage is TRBJ1-2, with D hard to call. The CDR3 runs 15 residues. Per germline, CDR1 SEHNR and CDR2 FQNEAQ (reference sequence). Trimming removed 0 bases at V and 0 bases at J, with 8 bases between. CDR3 coding DNA: TGTGCCAGCAGCTTAGCGATGGGCTCTAACTATGGCTACACCTTC. Its protein is CASSLAMGSNYGYTF.